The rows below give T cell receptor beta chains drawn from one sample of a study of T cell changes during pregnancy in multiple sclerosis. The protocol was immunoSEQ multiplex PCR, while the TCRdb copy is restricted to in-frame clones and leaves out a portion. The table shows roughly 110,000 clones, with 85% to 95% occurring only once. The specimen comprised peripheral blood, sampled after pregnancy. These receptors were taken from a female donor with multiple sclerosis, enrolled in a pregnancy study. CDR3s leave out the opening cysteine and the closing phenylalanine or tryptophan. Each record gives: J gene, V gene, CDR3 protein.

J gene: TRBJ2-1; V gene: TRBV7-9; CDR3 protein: ASSGTGGNEQF
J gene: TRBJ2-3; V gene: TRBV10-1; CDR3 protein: ASSERTGGVDTQY
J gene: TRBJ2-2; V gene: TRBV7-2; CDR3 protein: ASSVGTGGERELF
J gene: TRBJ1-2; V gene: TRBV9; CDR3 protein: ASSAGTGGRGYGYT
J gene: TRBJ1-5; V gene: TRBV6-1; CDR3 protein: ASSGQGQPQH
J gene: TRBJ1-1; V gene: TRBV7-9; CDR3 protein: ASSPRRLNTEAF
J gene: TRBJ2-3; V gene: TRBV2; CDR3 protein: ASSGGLADTQY
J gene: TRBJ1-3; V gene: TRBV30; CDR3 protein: AWSLTSGNTIY
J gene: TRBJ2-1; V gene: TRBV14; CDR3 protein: ASSQDFAGGQF
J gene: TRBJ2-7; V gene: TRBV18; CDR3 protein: ASSPKAQGAHEQY
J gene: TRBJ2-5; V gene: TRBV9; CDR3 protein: ASSVGVAGLAGEETQY
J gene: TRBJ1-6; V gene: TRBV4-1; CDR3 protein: ASSQERRNSPLH
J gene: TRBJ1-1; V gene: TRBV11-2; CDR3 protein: ASSHDRALGAEAF
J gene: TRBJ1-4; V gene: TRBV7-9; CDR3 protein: ASSLGGPNEKLF
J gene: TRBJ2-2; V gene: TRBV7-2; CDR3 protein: ASSFNFGELF
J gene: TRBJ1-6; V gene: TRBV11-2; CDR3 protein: ASSFATGGGYNSPLH
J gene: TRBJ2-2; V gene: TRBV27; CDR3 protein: ASSLLLAVNTGELF
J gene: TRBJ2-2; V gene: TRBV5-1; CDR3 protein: ASSPGTVTTGELF
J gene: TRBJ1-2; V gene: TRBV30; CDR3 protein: AWSVGQLNYGYT
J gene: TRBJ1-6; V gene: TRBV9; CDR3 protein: ASSVGRGGIHSSYNSPLH
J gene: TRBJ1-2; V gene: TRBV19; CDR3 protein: ASSNSYGYT
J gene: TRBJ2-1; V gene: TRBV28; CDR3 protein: ASSLETSGTYNEQF